This T cell receptor (beta chain) was obtained from a study of T-cell reconstitution after alpha-beta-depleted transplantation in children. Molecular barcoding with unique molecular identifiers was used for the TCRbeta library. Each CDR3 protein is one row after TCRdb ran MiXCR on the PCR reads. The sample has approximately 340,000 distinct CDR3 sequences; about 9.4% are singletons. Per germline, CDR1 SEHNR and CDR2 FQNEAQ (reference sequence). The V and J ends lost 4 bases and 6 bases respectively, with 10 bases between them. CDR3 length equals 12 residues. The starting material was PBMCs from the stem cell graft donor, obtained from the stem cell graft. The chain recombines TRBV7-9 with TRBJ2-7, with D uncertain. This TCR was recovered from a human donor who donated a stem cell graft to a child with acute lymphoblastic leukemia. CDR3 sequence reads: CASSSLPPEQYF. CDR3 nucleotide sequence: TGTGCCAGCAGCTCCCTCCCCCCCGAGCAGTACTTC.